The sequence of this T cell receptor (beta chain) was determined in a study of T cells in Graves' hyperthyroidism and ophthalmopathy. General study points: Blood also held most thyroid clonotypes expanded beyond 0.001.

The sample holds many counts of this clonotype. What it binds is not known. Germline CDR1 MNHNS, CDR2 SASEGT. CDR3 length equals 15 residues. Between the trimmed V and J ends, which lost 5 bases and 1 base, there was a span of 14 bases. Ophthalmopathy cases met thresholds of Clinical Activity Score at least 3, NOSPECS grade at least 4 and duration under 3 months. The investigators amplified TCR beta CDR3 regions from RNA transcripts. HTBI primers drove first-round RT-PCR of the TCR CDR3. TCRdb ran MiXCR on the multiplex PCR reads and lists one entry per CDR3 protein. The data show hundreds of thousands of distinct CDR3 sequences, approximately 15% seen once.

Sequenced: blood. The receptor was derived from a man aged 18 to 29 with Graves' ophthalmopathy. This chain uses TRBV6-1 with TRBJ1-2; the D is unclear. The CDR3 DNA sequence: TGTGCCAGCAGTCCGACATCGAAGGGTAACTATGGCTACACCTTC. As protein: CASSPTSKGNYGYTF.